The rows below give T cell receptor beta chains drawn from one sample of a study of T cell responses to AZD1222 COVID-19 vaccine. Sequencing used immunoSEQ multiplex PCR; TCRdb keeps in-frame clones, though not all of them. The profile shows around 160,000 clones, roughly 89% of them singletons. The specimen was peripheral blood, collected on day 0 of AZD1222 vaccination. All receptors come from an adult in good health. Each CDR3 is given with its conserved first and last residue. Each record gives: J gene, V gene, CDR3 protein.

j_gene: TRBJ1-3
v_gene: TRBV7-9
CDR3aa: CASSVMRGISGNTIYF

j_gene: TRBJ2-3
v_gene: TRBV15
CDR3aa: CATSSLGDTQYF

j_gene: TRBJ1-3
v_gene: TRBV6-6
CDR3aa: CASSYSSADSGNTIYF

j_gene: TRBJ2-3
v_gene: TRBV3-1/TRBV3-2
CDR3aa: CASSQDRGRGDTQYF

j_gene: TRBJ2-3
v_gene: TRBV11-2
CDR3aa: CASSLLTRLNTDTQYF

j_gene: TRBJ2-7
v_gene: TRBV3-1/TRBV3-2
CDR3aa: CASSQTQNPAGEQYF

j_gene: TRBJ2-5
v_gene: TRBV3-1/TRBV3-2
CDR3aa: CASSRRGQETQYF

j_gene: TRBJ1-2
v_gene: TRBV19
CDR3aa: CASSPILQNRGPNYGYTF

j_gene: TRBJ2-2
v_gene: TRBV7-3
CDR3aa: CASSPPSGELFF

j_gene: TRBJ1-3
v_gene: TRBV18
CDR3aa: CASSPSGNSGNTIYF

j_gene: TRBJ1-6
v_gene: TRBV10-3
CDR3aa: CAIARDRVDSPLHF

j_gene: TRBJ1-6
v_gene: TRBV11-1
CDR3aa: CASSSQGAPLHF

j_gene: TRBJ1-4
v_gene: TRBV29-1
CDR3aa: CSVEVGEKLFF

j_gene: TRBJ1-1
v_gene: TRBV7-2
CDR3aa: CASSLRMNTEAFF

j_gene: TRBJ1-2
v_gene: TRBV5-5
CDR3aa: CASSLRVRGYTF

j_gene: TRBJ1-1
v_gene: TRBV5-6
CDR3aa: CASGYGTGEAFF

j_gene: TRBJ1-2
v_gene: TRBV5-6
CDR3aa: CASSLIGVGYTF

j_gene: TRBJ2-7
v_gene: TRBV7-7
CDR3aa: CASSRFPTTVSYEQYF

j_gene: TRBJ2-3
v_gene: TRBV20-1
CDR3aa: CSAPREDTQYF

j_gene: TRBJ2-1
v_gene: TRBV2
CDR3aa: CASSVTGLIRNEQFF

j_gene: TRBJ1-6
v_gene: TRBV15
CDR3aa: CATSTALTGGLSPLHF

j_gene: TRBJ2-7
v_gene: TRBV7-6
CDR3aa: CASSLEIADSYEQYF

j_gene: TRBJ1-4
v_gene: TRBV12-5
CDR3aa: CASGPPWGGEFLGTNEKLFF

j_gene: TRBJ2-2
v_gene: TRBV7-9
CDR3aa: CASDPENTGELFF

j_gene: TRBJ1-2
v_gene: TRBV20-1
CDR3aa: CSASARTGPDYGYTF

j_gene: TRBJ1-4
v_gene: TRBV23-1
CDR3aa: CASSPRDNEKLFF

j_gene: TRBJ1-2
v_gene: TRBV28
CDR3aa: CASSWGTGRIYGYTF

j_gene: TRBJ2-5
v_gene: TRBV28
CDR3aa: CASSSTRWGGVVGQYF

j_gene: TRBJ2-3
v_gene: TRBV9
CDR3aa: CASSVGLPGTDTQYF

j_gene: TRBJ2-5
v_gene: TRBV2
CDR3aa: CASSAWGQGGETQYF

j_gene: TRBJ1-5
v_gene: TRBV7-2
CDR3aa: CASSNYRDRVDQPQHF

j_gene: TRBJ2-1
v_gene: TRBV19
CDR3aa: CASSTDRGEQFF

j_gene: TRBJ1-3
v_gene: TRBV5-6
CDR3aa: CASSLRGGSGNTIYF

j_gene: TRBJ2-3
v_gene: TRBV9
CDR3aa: CASSATDTQYF

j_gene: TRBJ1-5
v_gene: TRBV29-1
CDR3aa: CSVAGGGSNRPQHF

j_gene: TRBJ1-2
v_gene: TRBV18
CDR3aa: CASSPPGGERGYTF

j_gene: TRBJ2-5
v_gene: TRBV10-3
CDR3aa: CATAGGHGSETQYF

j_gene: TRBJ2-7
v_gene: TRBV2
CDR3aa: CASSEALGELYEQYF

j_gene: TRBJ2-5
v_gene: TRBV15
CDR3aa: CATSSRGGQETQYF

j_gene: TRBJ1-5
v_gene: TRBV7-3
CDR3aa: CASSLTEATSSNQPQHF

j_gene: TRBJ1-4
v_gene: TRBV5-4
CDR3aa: CASSTDRGHEKLFF

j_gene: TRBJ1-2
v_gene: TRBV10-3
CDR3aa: CAISEEAGGRVGYTF

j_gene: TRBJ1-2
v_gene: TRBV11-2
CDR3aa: CASSLIRGGYTF

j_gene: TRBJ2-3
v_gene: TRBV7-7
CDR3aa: CASSLGVQSPTQYF

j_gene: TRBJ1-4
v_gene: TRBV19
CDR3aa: CASSITAISSGEKLFF